The 24 T cell receptor beta chains listed next were all sequenced from one sample in a study of CD8+CD57+ T cells in acquired aplastic anemia. Those patients picked for sequencing had displayed CD8+CD57+ cell expansion on flow cytometry. TCR beta VDJ and CDR3 profiling used genomic DNA as template. TCRdb called the reads again in MiXCR, with one record for every CDR3 protein. In the table there are around 21,000 distinct CDR3 sequences, approximately 39% of which are singletons. Antigens of these TCRs are unknown. Study outcomes and limitations: CD8+CD57+ cells (from patients) displayed lower diversity than the total CD4+ and CD8+ pools did.

Sequencing was performed on CD8+CD57+ T cells sorted from PBMCs. Documented subset: bead-enriched CD8+CD57+ effector memory T cells from SAA patients. Source of these receptors: a human donor with aplastic anemia.

This clonotype was recorded a few times. The V gene is TRBV7-9, the J gene TRBJ2-3, with 9 positions matching TRBD2. The CDR3 sequence is 17 residues long. J was trimmed by 3 bases and V by 5 bases; bases with no gene match: 12. Germline values: CDR1 SEHNR, CDR2 FQNEAQ (reference sequence). The CDR3 DNA reads TGTGCCAGCAGCAGGCGGGGGGGCTTAATGGGGACAGATACGCAGTATTTT. Protein: CASSRRGGLMGTDTQYF.

A remark on this clonotype: This likely comes from a read error, as the CDR3 has no conserved phenylalanine or tryptophan at its end. The chain uses TRBV5-1 and TRBJ2-7; 13 nucleotides align to TRBD2. J gave up 5 bases and V 0 bases, and 14 bases lay outside the gene matches. CDR1 and CDR2 (germline): SGHRS, YFSETQ. The CDR3 loop spans 19 amino acids. DNA for the CDR3: TGCGCCAGCAGCTTGGCCTTACCCTCGACTAGCGGGAGGACGAACGAGCAGTACTCC. The encoded protein is CASSLALPSTSGRTNEQYS.

The chain recombines TRBV19 with TRBJ2-7, with 11 bases matching TRBD1. The CDR3 sequence is 15 residues long. Germline V lookup: CDR1 LNHDA, CDR2 SQIVND (reference sequence). The V segment lost 5 bases and the J segment 3 bases; nucleotides outside the gene matches: 6. The CDR3 region is CASSAVDRGLYEQYF. The CDR3 DNA reads TGTGCCAGTAGTGCCGTGGACAGGGGGCTCTACGAGCAGTACTTC.

By share, this clonotype counts as large. This chain joins TRBV7-2 and TRBJ1-2, with unresolved D. The V gene lost 7 bases and the J gene lost 3 bases, with 12 bases spanning the gap. The length of the CDR3 is 13 residues. The germline CDR1 and CDR2 sequences are SGHTA and FQGNSA. DNA of the CDR3: TGTGCCAGCACCGAACCACCCGACTATGGCTACACCTTC. It codes for CASTEPPDYGYTF.

This chain joins TRBV20-1 and TRBJ2-5, with TRBD2 matching 7 bases. This CDR3 region has 15 residues. CDR1 and CDR2 from the germline V gene are DFQATT and SNEGSKA (reference sequence). V trimming: 1 base; J trimming: 5 bases; junction bases outside the gene matches: 10. CDR3 region: CSARAASGGRETQYF. For the CDR3, the DNA is TGCAGTGCTAGAGCAGCTAGCGGTGGGAGGGAGACCCAGTACTTC.

This clonotype showed up many times. V is TRBV9 and J is TRBJ2-7, with D tentatively TRBD2 (5 bases). Trimming stripped 3 bases from V and 4 bases from J, with 14 bases between. Germline-derived CDR1 and CDR2 are SGDLS and YYNGEE. The CDR3 is 14 residues long. CDR3 sequence (DNA): TGTGCCAGCAGCGCAGGAGGAACAGCATACGAGCAGTACTTC. Protein: CASSAGGTAYEQYF.

This clonotype was seen a few times. V is TRBV20-1 and J is TRBJ2-5, with D possibly matching TRBD1 (5 bases). This CDR3 has 15 amino acids. Trimming took 0 bases from V and 3 from J, leaving 14 bases between them. Germline loops: CDR1 DFQATT, CDR2 SNEGSKA (reference sequence). CDR3 in DNA: TGCAGTGCTAGAGATCTACAGCAGGGTGAAGAGACCCAGTACTTC. Amino acid sequence: CSARDLQQGEETQYF.

A note on this clonotype: This may stem from a read error, because a much larger clone lies one nucleotide away. The chain recombines TRBV29-1 with TRBJ2-3; D is perhaps TRBD1 (5 bases). Germline V gene lookup returns CDR1 SQVTM and CDR2 ANQGSEA. CDR3 length equals 11 residues. CDR3 bases: TGCAGCGGACAGAACACAGGTACGCAGTATTTT. This gives the protein CSGQNTGTQYF.

In this sample, this clonotype turned up many times. The genes are TRBV20-1 and TRBJ2-5; no clear D. V was shortened by 7 bases and J by 5 bases, with 11 bases between the two germline ends. There are 11 residues in the CDR3. The germline CDR1 and CDR2 sequences are DFQATT and SNEGSKA (reference sequence). Written as DNA, the CDR3 is TGCAGTGTCGAAGGGCTCGAGACCCAGTACTTC. Protein: CSVEGLETQYF.

The rearrangement joins TRBV20-1 to TRBJ2-5, with unresolved D. The CDR3 has 13 amino acids. Germline V gene data show CDR1 as DFQATT and CDR2 as SNEGSKA (reference sequence). Trimming cost V 2 bases and J 4 bases, with 11 bases left between them. The CDR3 DNA sequence: TGCAGTGCTAGACCCCGAGCACGAGAGACCCAGTACTTC. Its translation: CSARPRARETQYF.

The table lists this clonotype with a few counts. The chain joins TRBV20-1 to TRBJ1-3; D is uncertain. Germline lookup yields CDR1 DFQATT and CDR2 SNEGSKA (reference sequence). The CDR3 length is 16 residues. Trimming cost V 0 bases and J 0 bases, with 12 bases left between them. CDR3 in amino acids: CSARDSRANSGNTIYF. The CDR3 DNA sequence: TGCAGTGCTAGAGATTCTCGGGCTAACTCTGGAAACACCATATATTTT.

The V call is TRBV20-1, the J call TRBJ2-7; 10 nucleotides line up with TRBD2. V lost 8 bases and J lost 5; bases outside the gene matches: 12. The CDR3 totals 14 residues. Germline V CDR1 and CDR2: DFQATT, SNEGSKA (reference sequence). This CDR3 reads CSSRASGRNHEQYF. For the CDR3, the DNA is TGCAGTTCAAGGGCTAGCGGGAGAAACCACGAGCAGTACTTC.

The V gene is TRBV24-1, the J gene TRBJ2-1, with TRBD1 matching 9 bases. The CDR3 extends over 15 amino acids. Per the germline V gene, CDR1 is KGHDR and CDR2 is SFDVKD. Losses at the gene ends were 4 bases for V and 3 bases for J; bases not matched to a gene: 3. The CDR3 DNA sequence: TGTGCCACCAGTGAAAGGACAGGGGTCTACAATGAGCAGTTCTTC. Encoded protein: CATSERTGVYNEQFF.

In its sample, this clonotype was seen a few times. This chain joins TRBV7-6 and TRBJ1-2, with 9 bases lining up with TRBD1. Losses at the gene ends were 5 bases for V and 7 bases for J; bases not matched to a gene: 11. The CDR3 is made up of 15 amino acids. The V gene's germline CDR1 is SGHVS and CDR2 FNYEAQ. This chain's CDR3 is CASSPEETGGGGYTF. The CDR3 DNA follows: TGTGCCAGCAGCCCCGAGGAGACAGGGGGGGGTGGCTACACCTTC.

This chain uses TRBV27 with TRBJ2-7, with D possibly TRBD2 on 7 matching bases. From germline, CDR1 is MNHEY and CDR2 SMNVEV (reference sequence). The CDR3 spans 17 residues. Deletions cut 5 bases from V and 3 bases from J, with 23 bases between. In DNA form, the CDR3 reads TGTGCCAGCAGTCTCCTCGTGGGGCAGGGAGGGGGCTACGAGCAGTACTTC. Protein sequence: CASSLLVGQGGGYEQYF.

The chain couples TRBV9 to TRBJ2-3; D is perhaps TRBD1 (7 bases). Germline V gene data show CDR1 as SGDLS and CDR2 as YYNGEE. There are 15 residues in the CDR3. The V end lost 3 bases, the J end lost 4 bases, and 15 bases lay between the germline ends. The CDR3 region has the DNA TGTGCCAGCAGCGAAGCAGGGGGGATGTCAGATACGCAGTATTTT. Its translation is CASSEAGGMSDTQYF.

The rearrangement joins TRBV10-1 to TRBJ1-4; D is uncertain. The V end lost 4 bases, the J end lost 2 bases, and 8 bases lay between the germline ends. Germline CDR1 and CDR2: WNHNN and SYGVQD (reference sequence). The CDR3 runs to 14 residues. The CDR3 nucleotides read TGCGCCAGCAGTGGTTCGGGGACTAATGAAAAACTGTTTTTT. Amino acids: CASSGSGTNEKLFF.

This clonotype showed up just a few times. The chain recombines TRBV27 with TRBJ2-3; possible D gene TRBD1, 6 bases. Germline-derived CDR1 and CDR2 are MNHEY and SMNVEV (reference sequence). CDR3 size: 11 residues. Trimming took off 8 bases at V and 6 bases at J, with 9 bases between the two ends. The CDR3 region has the DNA TGTGCCAGCTTGGGGGCGGATACGCAGTATTTT. It translates to CASLGADTQYF.

This chain connects TRBV10-3 to TRBJ2-1; no reliable D call. Germline values: CDR1 ENHRY, CDR2 SYGVKD. The CDR3 covers 13 residues. V was trimmed by 2 bases and J by 6 bases, leaving 8 bases between them. CDR3 sequence (DNA): TGTGCCATCAGTGAGGCAAGGGCCAATGAGCAGTTCTTC. Its translation: CAISEARANEQFF.

This clonotype was seen a few times. The genes are TRBV10-1 and TRBJ2-7; 10 bases line up with TRBD2. After removal of 4 bases from V and 5 bases from J, the junction contained 2 bases not matched to a gene. The CDR3 runs to 13 residues. Germline CDR1 and CDR2: WNHNN and SYGVQD (reference sequence). CDR3 nucleotides: TGCGCCAGCAGTGGCCTAGCGGGAGACGAGCAGTACTTC. It encodes CASSGLAGDEQYF.

This clonotype occurred many times. The chain has TRBV20-1 and TRBJ2-5; perhaps TRBD2 as D (6 bases). The CDR3 length is 14 residues. Trimming pared 0 bases from V and 2 bases from J, leaving 10 bases between. Germline loops: CDR1 DFQATT, CDR2 SNEGSKA (reference sequence). The chain's CDR3 is CSARDGGPQETQYF. The CDR3 nucleotides are TGCAGTGCTAGAGATGGAGGGCCACAAGAGACCCAGTACTTC.

There are a few counts of this clonotype. The junction differs from germline at one of its ends, possibly a read error. This sequence joins TRBV7-7 and TRBJ2-7, with no clear D. This CDR3 has 15 amino acids. The germline gives CDR1 SSHAT, CDR2 FNYEAQ (reference sequence). In DNA form, the CDR3 reads TGTGCTAGCAGCTTGGCGCTAGGAGACTCCTACGAGCAGTACTTC. It specifies CASSLALGDSYEQYF. The full variable domain, in which reference TRBV7-7 and TRBJ2-7 provide the parts outside the CDR3, is GAGVSQSPRYKVTKRGQDVTLRCDPISSHATLYWYQQALGQGPEFLTYFNYEAQPDKSGLPSDRFSAERPEGSISTLTIQRTEQRDSAMYRCASSLALGDSYEQYFGPGTRLTVT.

This clonotype has a count of ten or more. The rearrangement links TRBV7-2 to TRBJ2-4; D assignment may be TRBD1 or TRBD2 (7 bases each). Germline V CDR1 and CDR2: SGHTA, FQGNSA. The CDR3 is 16 residues long. Between the trimmed V and J ends, which lost 4 bases and 1 base, there was a span of 14 bases. The CDR3 loop reads CASSSSGTVAKNIQYF. CDR3 DNA sequence: TGTGCCAGCAGCTCGAGCGGGACAGTGGCCAAAAACATTCAGTACTTC.

This clonotype was picked up many times. The chain has TRBV6-6 and TRBJ2-5; D is possibly TRBD1 (6 bases). The CDR3 covers 18 residues. From germline, CDR1 is MNHNY and CDR2 SVGAGI (reference sequence). V was clipped by 2 bases and J by 3 bases, with 22 bases between them. CDR3 in amino acids: CASSYAQGPEVLKETQYF. In nucleotides, the CDR3 is TGTGCCAGCAGTTACGCACAGGGTCCGGAGGTGCTTAAAGAGACCCAGTACTTC.